This passage covers 12 T cell receptor beta chains from one sample sequenced in a study of OX40 agonist ivuxolimab in advanced cancers. The method was immunoSEQ multiplex PCR; TCRdb's version includes in-frame clones alone and lacks a portion of them. The table shows 95,000 to 100,000 clones, with around 94% occurring only once. The sample here was CD4+ or CD8+ T cells sorted from blood, taken in a trial of the OX40 agonist ivuxolimab. These receptors were collected from an adult with an advanced solid tumor such as melanoma, head and neck, liver or kidney cancer.

This clone came up a few times. This rearrangement joins TRBV30 to TRBJ1-2; D unresolved. The CDR3 contains 12 residues. Trimming left V 7 bases short and J 8 bases short, with 17 bases between. Germline V gene sequence: CDR1 GTSNPN, CDR2 SVGIG (reference sequence). CDR3 bases: TGTGCCTCGGGATGGTCGGAGCGCGGCTACACCTTC. As protein: CASGWSERGYTF.

The rearrangement joins TRBV6-5 to TRBJ2-7; no clear D. V was pared by 5 bases and J by 4 bases, with 9 bases between. Germline CDR1 MNHEY, CDR2 SVGAGI. This CDR3 has 12 residues. This chain's CDR3 is CASSPGYYEQYF. CDR3 bases: TGTGCCAGCAGTCCCGGGTATTACGAGCAGTACTTC.

V gene TRBV29-1 combines with J gene TRBJ2-1, with 9 bases identical to TRBD2. Trimming at V came to 5 bases and at J to 6 bases, leaving 11 bases not matched to a gene. Germline V CDR1 and CDR2: SQVTM, ANQGSEA. The CDR3 length is 15 residues. The CDR3 loop reads CSVPLSGLASNEQFF. The CDR3 DNA sequence: TGCAGCGTTCCTCTCTCGGGACTAGCTTCCAATGAGCAGTTCTTC.

The chain employs TRBV29-1 and TRBJ2-1; D uncertain. Per the germline V gene, CDR1 is SQVTM and CDR2 is ANQGSEA. This CDR3 has 13 amino acids. The CDR3 DNA sequence: TGCAGTGGTAAAGACGGTCATCGGGATGAGCAGTTCTTC. Protein sequence: CSGKDGHRDEQFF.

This chain connects TRBV7-2 to TRBJ1-1, with a tentative D call TRBD1 (5 bases). Trimming left V 1 base short and J 5 bases short, with 11 bases between. The CDR3 is 14 amino acids. Germline V CDR1 and CDR2: SGHTA, FQGNSA. The CDR3 protein is CASSLGRGGTEAFF. CDR3 DNA sequence: TGTGCCAGCAGCTTAGGGCGGGGGGGAACTGAAGCTTTCTTT.

V usage is TRBV19 and J usage is TRBJ2-5; D is unclear. Trimming took off 5 bases at V and 4 bases at J, with 8 bases between the two ends. The CDR3 is 12 amino acids. Germline V gene sequence: CDR1 LNHDA, CDR2 SQIVND (reference sequence). The CDR3 DNA sequence: TGTGCCAGTAGTTTTAAGGGAGAGACCCAGTACTTC. Protein: CASSFKGETQYF.

The chain is built from TRBV18 and TRBJ1-5; D not resolved. CDR1 KGHSH and CDR2 LQKENI come from the germline V gene. V lost 2 bases and J lost 6, with 11 bases in between. CDR3 length equals 14 residues. For the CDR3, the DNA is TGTGCCAGCTCACCAGCCAGATCCTCTCAGCCCCAGCATTTT. Translation gives CASSPARSSQPQHF.

This chain links TRBV20-1 with TRBJ1-1; D unclear. CDR1 and CDR2 from the germline V gene are DFQATT and SNEGSKA (reference sequence). The CDR3 loop spans 11 amino acids. Deletions cut 2 bases from V and 4 bases from J, with 5 bases between. DNA of the CDR3: TGCAGTGCTAGAAAAGGCACTGAAGCTTTCTTT. Protein: CSARKGTEAFF.

The rearrangement uses TRBV2 and TRBJ1-2; D is unclear. Germline CDR1 is SNHLY and CDR2 is FYNNEI. Trimming removed 3 bases from V and 1 base from J, with 6 bases in between. This CDR3 region has 13 residues. The CDR3 bases are TGTGCCAGCAGTGAGATTCGTAACTATGGCTACACCTTC. Its protein is CASSEIRNYGYTF.

The rearrangement joins TRBV7-2 to TRBJ2-3; D call uncertain. Germline V gene data show CDR1 as SGHTA and CDR2 as FQGNSA. V was shortened by 2 bases and J by 0 bases, with 6 bases between the two germline ends. The CDR3 totals 14 residues. CDR3 loop: CASSLLSSTDTQYF. The CDR3 bases are TGTGCCAGCAGCTTACTATCTAGCACAGATACGCAGTATTTT.

The rearrangement uses TRBV6-1 and TRBJ1-5; maybe TRBD1 (6 bases). The CDR3 is made up of 13 amino acids. CDR1 and CDR2 from the germline V gene are MNHNS and SASEGT. V was clipped by 4 bases and J by 10 bases, with 14 bases between them. The CDR3 DNA reads TGTGCCAGCAGTGTGACAGGCGGCCTCCCCCAGCATTTT. It translates to CASSVTGGLPQHF.

A few counts support this clone. The CDR3 is CASSLRDQPQHF. The CDR3 DNA sequence: TGTGCCAGCAGTTTAAGGGATCAGCCCCAGCATTTT. The V and J genes are TRBV28 and TRBJ1-5; D remains unclear. Germline CDR1 MDHEN, CDR2 SYDVKM. There are 12 residues in the CDR3. V lost 2 bases to trimming and J lost 5 bases, with 4 bases between them.